This TCR beta chain was captured by sequencing in a study of identical twins (dated by TCRdb to 2016 to 2018). The study in broad terms: The study deep-sequenced TCR alpha and beta repertoires from monozygotic twins, unrelated adults of various ages and cord blood to test whether fetal clonotypes persist. Replicate twin experiments were performed at different times using different library preparation protocols to rule out contamination. Points the paper makes about the study in general: Abundant cord blood beta clonotypes had fewer insertions, young adult naive repertoires showed a similar but weaker trend, and memory repertoires showed no such trend. Because the same donors could not be followed over many years, conclusions were based on cross-sectional statistical analysis. Zero-insertion analyses could be partly confounded by invariant T cells such as MAIT and iNKT, though diverse VJ usage argued against such confounding for most clonotypes. In beta out-of-frame sequences, excess twin sharing was weaker, because having fewer shared sequences lowered the signal-to-noise ratio. Recombination models systematically underestimated out-of-frame TCR alpha sharing in monozygotic twins but agreed with sharing between unrelated individuals. Out-of-frame TCR alpha sequences shared between twins showed an excess of low generation-probability sequences compared with coincidental sharing between unrelated individuals.

Receptor libraries were prepared by 5' RACE. Sequencing relied on an Illumina HiSeq 2000. Template switching introduced a universal primer binding site; the final cDNA contained a unique molecular identifier, enabling accurate counting of TCR cDNA molecules. First-strand cDNA for TCR alpha and beta chains was synthesized from specific primers in the conserved constant-segment region. To control for contamination, every cDNA library carried two barcodes: a SMART-Mk sample barcode plus Illumina barcodes. TruSeq adapter sequences along with Illumina sample barcodes were introduced in two successive PCR steps. Sequencing of the TCR alpha and beta cDNA libraries was done on the Illumina HiSeq platform using custom primers. In the authors' own workflow: MiGEC was used to process raw reads and extract unique molecular identifiers, and MiXCR was used to find CDR3 positions. Recombination models were inferred per individual with the repgenHMM and IGoR tools using an EM algorithm. Shared clonotypes were analyzed with the tcR package in R, and sharing was normalized by the product of cloneset sizes. Out-of-frame nonproductive sequences were analyzed to study raw recombination free of thymic and clonal selection effects. The public reads were quality trimmed at Q25 with fastp and then assembled into clones with MiXCR by TCRdb, keeping productive beta chains. Identical CDR3 proteins give one entry, which carries the most common genes and DNA. The V and J calls were not made by the authors but by TCRdb's processing. The sample includes around 370,000 distinct CDR3 sequences, with about 9% observed a single time. Clones ranked in the top ten supply 8% to 9.5% of the sample.

Worth noting for this clonotype: Its antigen is currently not known. No qualities accompany the bases; no much larger clone lies one base away.

All donors were healthy Caucasians. Three unrelated non-twin adults were additionally sequenced: a male aged 18 to 30, a male aged 50 to 60 and a female aged 50 to 60. Using Miltenyi CD45RO+ enrichment and human naive T-cell isolation kits, memory (CD45RO+) and naive T cells were isolated from PBMC. The germline V gene supplies CDR1 KGHDR and CDR2 SFDVKD. V sheds 6 bases and J sheds 0 bases, leaving 8 bases between their ends. From the cysteine up to the phenylalanine, the CDR3 has a length of 14 residues. Solely the CDR3 DNA is kept, with 42 bases framed from the first base. Rearrangement joined TRBV24-1 to TRBJ1-5; too little of a D gene remains to name it. This receptor was obtained from a woman in her forties or fifties in good health. The sequenced material came from naive T cells sorted from blood. Interpreted using the paper, the cell subset or site label stands for: cells isolated with a human naive T-cell isolation kit. The CDR3 region has the sequence CATSTRGSNQPQHF. The sequence in DNA is TGTGCCACCAGTACCCGGGGTAGCAATCAGCCCCAGCATTTT.